This T cell receptor (beta chain) was profiled in a study of CD8 T cells in ankylosing spondylitis. With regard to this clonotype: No antigen is known for it.

General study points: Several highly homologous variants made up a TCR beta motif, and this motif appeared characteristic of ankylosing spondylitis blood.

Unmatched junction bases numbered 13, after V lost 2 bases and J lost 6 bases. The CDR3 consists of 17 residues. Germline V lookup: CDR1 SEHNR, CDR2 FQNEAQ (reference sequence). As the method for making TCR beta libraries, quantitative 5'-RACE with molecular barcodes was used. TCRdb passed the 5' RACE reads through MiXCR, listing each CDR3 protein once. The sample gives 200,000 to 250,000 distinct CDR3 sequences, about 10% of which show up once; about 3% is in the top ten. The TCR was taken from a male donor with ankylosing spondylitis or in good health (not recorded which). J is TRBJ2-7 and V is TRBV7-9; 10 bases align to TRBD2. What was sequenced was blood, either unsorted or a sorted T cell fraction (not recorded which). The CDR3 nucleotides are TGTGCCAGCAGCTTAAGGCCTAGCGGGAGACCTCCGAGCGAGCAGTACTTC. Protein: CASSLRPSGRPPSEQYF.